Each of the 23 T cell receptor beta chains below was sequenced from the same sample in a study of CD8+ T cells in alopecia areata. cDNA prepared by RNA extraction and subsequent reverse transcription served as the template for sequencing. Clones were sequenced by immunoSEQ multiplex PCR, and TCRdb holds only the in-frame ones, with some missing. The sample holds around 140,000 clones, roughly 64% seen once. The material sequenced was CD4+ T cells sorted from blood, taken at week 0. The source is a human donor with alopecia areata.

This sequence joins TRBV14 and TRBJ1-2; the match to TRBD1 covers 7 bases. V dropped 2 bases and J dropped 8; count of bases not matched to a gene: 11. Germline assignment: CDR1 SGHDN and CDR2 FVKESK. The CDR3 length is 15 residues. The CDR3 DNA sequence: TGTGCCAGCAGCCAAACGTGGAGAGGGGGCGAGGGCTACACCTTC. It translates to CASSQTWRGGEGYTF.

This clone occurred a few times. This chain joins TRBV6-5 and TRBJ2-6; D uncertain. The CDR3 contains 14 residues. V gave up 5 bases and J gave up 1 base, with 6 bases separating them. Germline CDR1 and CDR2: MNHEY and SVGAGI. CDR3 sequence: CASSKGSGANVLTF. As DNA, the CDR3 is TGTGCCAGCAGTAAGGGTTCTGGGGCCAACGTCCTGACTTTC.

Comment on this clone: One end of the junction fails to match germline, which may point to a read error. The chain couples TRBV4-1 to TRBJ2-7; 13 nucleotides match TRBD2. The CDR3 spans 13 residues. Looked up from germline, CDR1 is MGHRA and CDR2 is YSYEKL. CDR3: CASSQGGGLAGNF. The CDR3 region has the DNA TGCGCCAGCAGCCAAGGAGGGGGACTAGCGGGGAACTTC.

The rearrangement links TRBV6-5 to TRBJ1-1, with D possibly matching TRBD1 (5 bases). Germline V gene lookup returns CDR1 MNHEY and CDR2 SVGAGI. The CDR3 covers 14 residues. V was pared by 2 bases and J by 2 bases, with 9 bases between. The CDR3 DNA reads as TGTGCCAGCAGTTACGTCGACAGCAACACTGAAGCTTTCTTT. Translating it yields CASSYVDSNTEAFF.

The chain is built from TRBV30 and TRBJ1-6, with TRBD1 as a possible D gene (5 bases). The CDR3 loop spans 19 amino acids. Germline-derived CDR1 and CDR2 are GTSNPN and SVGIG (reference sequence). V dropped 1 base and J dropped 0 bases, with 19 bases sitting between them. CDR3 residues: CAWSDTVGTASSYNSPLHF. CDR3 DNA sequence: TGTGCCTGGAGTGATACGGTAGGGACCGCAAGCTCCTATAATTCACCCCTCCACTTT.

This clone appeared a few times. The chain employs TRBV5-1 and TRBJ1-1; D is uncertain. V dropped 1 base and J dropped 0 bases, with 10 bases sitting between them. Germline loops: CDR1 SGHRS, CDR2 YFSETQ. CDR3 length: 15 residues. The chain's CDR3 is CASSLSGLMNTEAFF. As DNA, the CDR3 is TGCGCCAGCAGCTTGTCAGGACTTATGAACACTGAAGCTTTCTTT.

The chain employs TRBV2 and TRBJ1-2; tentatively, D is TRBD1 (6 bases). V was pared by 4 bases and J by 4 bases, with 10 bases between. CDR3 size: 13 residues. Germline values: CDR1 SNHLY, CDR2 FYNNEI. CDR3 sequence reads: CASSVRGAYGYTF. The CDR3 region has the DNA TGTGCCAGCAGTGTAAGGGGGGCCTATGGCTACACCTTC. Variable domain in full (rest from reference TRBV2 and TRBJ1-2): EPEVTQTPSHQVTQMGQEVILRCVPISNHLYFYWYRQILGQKVEFLVSFYNNEISEKSEIFDDQFSVERPDGSNFTLKIRSTKLEDSAMYFCASSVRGAYGYTFGSGTRLTVV.

The J gene is TRBJ1-2, the V gene TRBV25-1, with a weak D call TRBD1 (5 bases). The CDR3 spans 13 residues. Trimming took 2 bases from V and 8 from J, leaving 12 bases between them. Germline CDR1 MGHDK, CDR2 SYGVNS. CDR3 region: CASSEGDVRGYTF. In nucleotides, the CDR3 is TGTGCCAGCAGTGAAGGGGACGTACGAGGCTACACCTTC.

The chain employs TRBV4-3 and TRBJ1-1, with D maybe TRBD1 (5 bases). The germline CDR1 and CDR2 sequences are LGHNA and YSLEER. This CDR3 has 16 amino acids. Trimming stripped 2 bases from V and 5 bases from J, with 18 bases between. DNA of the CDR3: TGCGCCAGCAGCCAATATATGCTAGGGGATTGGACTGAAGCTTTCTTT. Translated, it gives CASSQYMLGDWTEAFF.

This clone was seen a handful of times. This rearrangement joins TRBV30 to TRBJ2-2, with D tentatively TRBD2 (5 bases). The CDR3 sequence is 12 residues long. Trimming removed 6 bases from V and 5 bases from J, with 10 bases in between. Germline V gene sequence: CDR1 GTSNPN, CDR2 SVGIG (reference sequence). CDR3 sequence (DNA): TGTGCCTGTTCGCGCGGGACCGGGGAGCTGTTTTTT. It encodes CACSRGTGELFF.

This chain uses TRBV5-1 with TRBJ1-1; D call uncertain. The V end was cut by 0 bases, the J end by 0 bases, with 6 bases between. The germline CDR1 and CDR2 sequences are SGHRS and YFSETQ. The CDR3 totals 14 residues. CDR3 protein: CASSLGPMNTEAFF. The CDR3 region has the DNA TGCGCCAGCAGCTTGGGCCCAATGAACACTGAAGCTTTCTTT.

This clone showed up just a few times. The DNA for the CDR3 is TGTGCCAGCAGCGTAAGGAGGTCTGGGGCCAACGTCCTGACTTTC. This gives the protein CASSVRRSGANVLTF. The rearrangement uses TRBV9 and TRBJ2-6, with D possibly TRBD2 on 5 matching bases. Trimming pared 1 base from V and 1 base from J, leaving 6 bases between. The CDR3 is made up of 15 amino acids. The germline V gene has CDR1 SGDLS and CDR2 YYNGEE.

This clone was counted a few times. CDR3 nucleotides: TGTGCCAGCAGTTCTGACAGAGAAGAGACCCAGTACTTC. Protein: CASSSDREETQYF. The rearrangement uses TRBV2 and TRBJ2-5; tentatively, D is TRBD1 (5 bases). CDR1 is SNHLY, CDR2 FYNNEI, per germline. CDR3 size: 13 residues. V was clipped by 5 bases and J by 3 bases, with 10 bases between them.

The J gene is TRBJ2-7, the V gene TRBV30; D is possibly TRBD2 (6 bases). V lost 2 bases and J lost 5, with 10 bases in between. Germline V gene data show CDR1 as GTSNPN and CDR2 as SVGIG (reference sequence). The CDR3 runs 12 residues. CDR3 loop: CAWSFPGDEQYF. The CDR3 region has the DNA TGTGCCTGGAGTTTTCCGGGAGACGAGCAGTACTTC.

A word on this clone: The junction departs from germline at one end; a sequencing error may be responsible. The gene calls are TRBV7-7 and TRBJ1-1; D gene uncertain. Germline V lookup: CDR1 SSHAT, CDR2 FNYEAQ (reference sequence). CDR3 length: 13 residues. The CDR3 nucleotides read TGTGCTAGCAGTCCCCATGAGGGAACTGAAGCTTTCTTT. Its protein product is CASSPHEGTEAFF.

This clone was recorded once. The V gene is TRBV4-3, the J gene TRBJ1-2; D is uncertain. Germline CDR1 is LGHNA and CDR2 is YSLEER. The V gene lost 3 bases and the J gene lost 2 bases, with 16 bases spanning the gap. CDR3 length: 16 residues. CDR3 amino acids: CASSQSHGGSNYGYTF. The CDR3 region has the DNA TGCGCCAGCAGCCAGAGCCATGGTGGGTCAAACTATGGCTACACCTTC.

This rearrangement joins TRBV30 to TRBJ2-1; D not certain. Between the trimmed V and J ends, which lost 4 bases and 4 bases, there was a span of 8 bases. The CDR3 runs to 12 residues. Germline CDR1 reads GTSNPN; CDR2 reads SVGIG (reference sequence). The CDR3 nucleotides read TGTGCCTGGACTGGTGCTTACAATGAGCAGTTCTTC. The encoded protein is CAWTGAYNEQFF.

Regarding this clone: The sample carries other DNA sequences with the same CDR3. The CDR3 is CASSYSGQDTEAFF. For the CDR3, the DNA is TGTGCCAGCAGTTACTCGGGACAGGACACTGAAGCTTTCTTT. The gene calls are TRBV6-5 and TRBJ1-1; 8 nucleotides agree with TRBD1. J lost 3 bases, V lost 0 bases, and 0 bases had no gene match. The CDR3 consists of 14 residues. The germline gives CDR1 MNHEY, CDR2 SVGAGI.

The V and J genes are TRBV5-1 and TRBJ2-7; D tentatively reads TRBD1 or TRBD2 (5 bases each). Germline loops: CDR1 SGHRS, CDR2 YFSETQ. The CDR3 extends over 14 amino acids. V shed 3 bases and J shed 6 bases, with 16 bases lying between them. As DNA, the CDR3 is TGCGCCAGCAGCTCCTCGGGGCTTCCTGCCGAGCAGTACTTC. Its translation: CASSSSGLPAEQYF. The whole variable domain, filled in from reference TRBV5-1 and TRBJ2-7, reads KAGVTQTPRYLIKTRGQQVTLSCSPISGHRSVSWYQQTPGQGLQFLFEYFSETQRNKGNFPGRFSGRQFSNSRSEMNVSTLELGDSALYLCASSSSGLPAEQYFGPGTRLTVT.

This clone was counted a few times. This sequence joins TRBV7-8 and TRBJ2-5; unclear D gene. Germline V gene lookup returns CDR1 SGHVS and CDR2 FQNEAQ. Trimming took 5 bases from V and 1 from J, leaving 8 bases between them. CDR3 length: 13 amino acids. The CDR3 DNA is TGTGCCAGCAGCCCCTTGGCCCAAGAGACCCAGTACTTC. Amino acid sequence: CASSPLAQETQYF.

The chain carries TRBV7-9 and TRBJ1-2; D call uncertain. Trimming removed 2 bases at V and 7 bases at J, with 17 bases between. CDR3 length: 15 amino acids. CDR1 is SEHNR, CDR2 FQNEAQ, per germline (reference sequence). This chain's CDR3 is CASSLFGRLPIGYTF. In DNA form, the CDR3 reads TGTGCCAGCAGCTTATTCGGGCGGCTACCGATTGGCTACACCTTC.

The V gene is TRBV20-1, the J gene TRBJ2-7, with 7 bases matching TRBD1. This CDR3 region has 11 residues. Germline loops: CDR1 DFQATT, CDR2 SNEGSKA (reference sequence). V was clipped by 6 bases and J by 6 bases; unmatched bases: 5. For the CDR3, the DNA is TGCAGTGCGTCCCACAGGGGCGAGCAGTACTTC. This gives the protein CSASHRGEQYF.

The chain is built from TRBV28 and TRBJ2-4; TRBD2 agrees at 12 bases. This CDR3 contains 16 residues. V lost 8 bases to trimming and J lost 3 bases; unmatched junction nucleotides: 8. Germline-derived CDR1 and CDR2 are MDHEN and SYDVKM. The CDR3 DNA follows: TGTGCCAGCGAGAGACTAGCGGGGGCGGGCAAAAACATTCAGTACTTC. It is translated as CASERLAGAGKNIQYF.